This TCR beta chain is drawn from a study of control samples from healthy donors and cancer patients. Generated by immunoSEQ multiplex PCR, the TCRdb table keeps only in-frame clones and is missing some. The repertoire includes about 150,000 clones, 93% of them detected once, and approximately 2.5% sits in the top ten. This CDR3 region has 15 residues. The ends were cut back, 4 bases at V and 2 bases at J, with 14 bases in the middle. CDR1 SGHRS and CDR2 YFSETQ come from the germline V gene. This TCR came from a man aged 45-65 years in good health. The sample consisted of blood. The chain links TRBV5-1 to TRBJ2-3, with D maybe TRBD2 (6 bases). CDR3 sequence: CASSPLGLNTDTQYF. As DNA, the CDR3 is TGCGCCAGCAGCCCACTGGGACTGAACACAGATACGCAGTATTTT.